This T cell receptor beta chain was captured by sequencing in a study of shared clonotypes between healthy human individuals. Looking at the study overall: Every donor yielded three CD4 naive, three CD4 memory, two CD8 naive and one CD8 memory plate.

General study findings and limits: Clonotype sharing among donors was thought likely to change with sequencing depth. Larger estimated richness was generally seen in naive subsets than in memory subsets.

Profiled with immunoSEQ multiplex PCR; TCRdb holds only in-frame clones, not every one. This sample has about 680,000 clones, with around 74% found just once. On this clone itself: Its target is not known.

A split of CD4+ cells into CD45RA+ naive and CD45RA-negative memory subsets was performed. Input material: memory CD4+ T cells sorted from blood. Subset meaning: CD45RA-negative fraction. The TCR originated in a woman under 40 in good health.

The CDR3 sequence: CASSLGTVNTEAFF. As DNA, the CDR3 is TGTGCCAGCAGCCTCGGGACAGTGAACACTGAAGCTTTCTTT. This chain links TRBV28 with TRBJ1-1, with TRBD1 matching 7 bases. V dropped 6 bases and J dropped 0; count of bases not matched to a gene: 4. The CDR3 covers 14 residues. CDR1 and CDR2 from the germline V gene are MDHEN and SYDVKM.